Listed here are 25 T cell receptor beta chains from one sample, sequenced in a study of shared clonotypes between healthy human individuals. Clones were read by immunoSEQ multiplex PCR, and TCRdb kept only the in-frame ones, dropping some. The data contain some 700,000 clones, less than 95% of them seen just once; the ten biggest clones take up 34%. The sequenced material came from memory CD8+ T cells from PBMCs. Subset denoted: CD45RO+ cells pooled with CCR7-negative TemRA cells. These receptors were collected from a man aged 18 to 29 in good health. Some clones in this sample may be carry-over from other donors' samples.

The V gene is TRBV5-6, the J gene TRBJ1-5; possibly TRBD1 for D (5 bases). From germline, CDR1 is SGHDT and CDR2 YYEEEE. The length of the CDR3 is 14 residues. V lost 2 bases, J lost 3 bases, and 9 bases lay in between. As DNA, the CDR3 is TGTGCCAGCAGCTTCGGGGGGTACAATCAGCCCCAGCATTTT. The encoded protein is CASSFGGYNQPQHF.

This clone was seen a single time. Other DNA sequences in the same sample also yield this CDR3. This chain links TRBV28 with TRBJ2-7; the D gene could be TRBD1 or TRBD2 (5 bases each). Germline V lookup: CDR1 MDHEN, CDR2 SYDVKM. Trimming took 3 bases from V and 0 from J, leaving 9 bases between them. The CDR3 loop spans 14 amino acids. DNA of the CDR3: TGTGCCAGCAGTTTCCGGGGCTACTCCTACGAGCAGTACTTC. This gives the protein CASSFRGYSYEQYF. The full variable domain, rest sourced from reference TRBV28 and TRBJ2-7, is DVKVTQSSRYLVKRTGEKVFLECVQDMDHENMFWYRQDPGLGLRLIYFSYDVKMKEKGDIPEGYSVSREKKERFSLILESASTNQTSMYLCASSFRGYSYEQYFGPGTRLTVT.

This clone was counted once. V usage is TRBV5-6 and J usage is TRBJ2-7; D gene ambiguous. Germline CDR1 reads SGHDT; CDR2 reads YYEEEE. This CDR3 has 12 residues. Trimming cost V 1 base and J 5 bases, with 7 bases left between them. CDR3 bases: TGTGCCAGCAGCTTGAATTCAAACGAGCAGTACTTC. The encoded protein is CASSLNSNEQYF.

The chain uses TRBV18 and TRBJ2-7; 7 bases agree with TRBD1. The CDR3 has 15 amino acids. V shed 0 bases, J shed 3 bases, and the junction held 5 bases outside the gene matches. CDR1 is KGHSH and CDR2 is LQKENI in the germline V gene. CDR3: CASSPPTGPLYEQYF. CDR3 sequence (DNA): TGTGCCAGCTCACCACCGACAGGGCCCCTCTACGAGCAGTACTTC.

V and J are TRBV27 and TRBJ2-7; TRBD2 aligns across 7 bases. V was pared by 4 bases and J by 2 bases, with 11 bases of the junction left unmatched. CDR3 length: 16 amino acids. CDR1 and CDR2 from the germline V gene are MNHEY and SMNVEV (reference sequence). The CDR3: CASSYSGGGYTYEQYF. CDR3 coding DNA: TGTGCCAGCAGTTACTCTGGGGGGGGATATACCTACGAGCAGTACTTC.

The genes are TRBV4-2 and TRBJ2-1; 11 bases are a match to TRBD2. V shed 2 bases and J 2 bases; nucleotides not matched to a gene: 8. CDR3 length equals 18 residues. Germline-derived CDR1 and CDR2 are LGHNA and YNFKEQ. In DNA form, the CDR3 reads TGTGCCAGCAGCCAATTCCCGGGACTAGCGGTAACCTACAATGAGCAGTTCTTC. Protein product: CASSQFPGLAVTYNEQFF.

The chain carries TRBV4-1 and TRBJ2-7; no clear D gene. V shed 3 bases and J shed 3 bases, with 12 bases lying between them. The CDR3 sequence is 14 residues long. Per germline, CDR1 MGHRA and CDR2 YSYEKL. CDR3: CASSHGSGNYEQYF. The DNA for the CDR3 is TGCGCCAGCAGCCATGGTTCAGGAAACTACGAGCAGTACTTC.

Points on this clone: A much bigger clone sits one base away, suggesting this may be a read error. The CDR3 sequence: CASSATRQRVIPKAGNTIYF. CDR3 in DNA: TGTGCCAGTAGTGCGACGAGACAGAGGGTGATACCGAAGGCTGGAAACACCATATATTTT. The chain uses TRBV19 and TRBJ1-3; D is perhaps TRBD1 (5 bases). Germline V lookup: CDR1 LNHDA, CDR2 SQIVND (reference sequence). The V gene lost 5 bases and the J gene lost 2 bases, with 28 bases spanning the gap. CDR3 size: 20 residues.

The CDR3 nucleotides are TGTGCCAGCAGCTTAGCGGGAAACTACAATGAGCAGTTCTTC. Translated: CASSLAGNYNEQFF. The chain has TRBV7-8 and TRBJ2-1, with D hard to call. The V gene lost 0 bases and the J gene lost 3 bases, with 6 bases spanning the gap. Germline V gene sequence: CDR1 SGHVS, CDR2 FQNEAQ. The CDR3 has 14 amino acids.

This clone was observed a few times. The V call is TRBV4-1, the J call TRBJ2-2, with D maybe TRBD1 (5 bases). CDR3 length equals 20 residues. Germline assignment: CDR1 MGHRA and CDR2 YSYEKL. With 0 bases removed from V and 1 base from J, the gap between germline ends came to 21 bases. CDR3 residues: CASSQEGAVLKGRNTGELFF. The CDR3, as DNA: TGCGCCAGCAGCCAAGAAGGGGCCGTACTCAAGGGCAGGAACACCGGGGAGCTGTTTTTT.

The chain joins TRBV7-9 to TRBJ2-5; TRBD1 agrees at 8 bases. Germline V gene data show CDR1 as SEHNR and CDR2 as FQNEAQ (reference sequence). CDR3 length: 15 amino acids. J gave up 1 base and V 5 bases, and 6 bases lay outside the gene matches. CDR3 residues: CASSRRQGLQETQYF. CDR3 DNA sequence: TGTGCCAGCAGCCGCCGACAGGGGCTCCAAGAGACCCAGTACTTC.

This chain uses TRBV4-1 with TRBJ2-1, with unresolved D. V was cut by 1 base and J by 2 bases, with 6 bases left in between. The germline gives CDR1 MGHRA, CDR2 YSYEKL. The CDR3 loop spans 14 amino acids. DNA for the CDR3: TGCGCCAGCAGCCAAGTCCGACCCTACAATGAGCAGTTCTTC. Its translation is CASSQVRPYNEQFF.

This chain links TRBV27 with TRBJ2-1; TRBD2 is a possible D gene (6 bases). The V and J ends lost 5 bases and 0 bases respectively, with 14 bases between them. CDR1 is MNHEY and CDR2 is SMNVEV in the germline V gene (reference sequence). CDR3 length: 16 amino acids. CDR3 sequence (DNA): TGTGCCAGCAGTCCACCGGGACTCACCTCCTACAATGAGCAGTTCTTC. This translates into CASSPPGLTSYNEQFF.

The genes are TRBV7-9 and TRBJ1-1; D unresolved. The CDR3 consists of 14 residues. V lost 5 bases and J lost 1, with 11 bases in between. CDR1 and CDR2 from the germline V gene are SEHNR and FQNEAQ (reference sequence). CDR3 region: CASSPVGPNTEAFF. CDR3 nucleotides: TGTGCCAGCAGCCCTGTAGGTCCGAACACTGAAGCTTTCTTT.

This sequence joins TRBV4-1 and TRBJ2-5; 10 bases fit TRBD2. From germline, CDR1 is MGHRA and CDR2 YSYEKL. The V gene end was trimmed by 4 bases and the J gene end by 5 bases; junction bases not matched to a gene: 13. The CDR3 runs 17 residues. The CDR3 reads CASSPTLAGEDSETQYF. For the CDR3, the DNA is TGCGCCAGCAGCCCAACCCTAGCGGGAGAGGACTCGGAGACCCAGTACTTC.

The chain combines TRBV27 with TRBJ1-5; 9 bases map to TRBD1. The CDR3 runs to 11 residues. The junction had 3 bases not matched to a gene; V was cut back by 6 bases and J by 12 bases. Looked up from germline, CDR1 is MNHEY and CDR2 is SMNVEV (reference sequence). CDR3 nucleotides: TGTGCCAGCAGGGGGGACAGGGACCAGCATTTT. Translating it yields CASRGDRDQHF.

The chain uses TRBV7-9 and TRBJ2-7; tentatively, D is TRBD1 (5 bases). The germline V gene has CDR1 SEHNR and CDR2 FQNEAQ (reference sequence). The CDR3 spans 12 residues. V shed 5 bases and J shed 2 bases, with 7 bases lying between them. CDR3 nucleotide sequence: TGTGCCAGCAGCCAGGACACCTACGAGCAGTACTTC. This sequence encodes CASSQDTYEQYF. Using reference TRBV7-9 and TRBJ2-7 for the parts outside the CDR3, the full variable domain is DTGVSQNPRHKITKRGQNVTFRCDPISEHNRLYWYRQTLGQGPEFLTYFQNEAQLEKSRLLSDRFSAERPKGSFSTLEIQRTEQGDSAMYLCASSQDTYEQYFGPGTRLTVT.

This rearrangement joins TRBV28 to TRBJ1-1; 7 nucleotides match TRBD1. Germline V CDR1 and CDR2: MDHEN, SYDVKM. V was clipped by 3 bases and J by 7 bases; unmatched bases: 5. CDR3 size: 13 residues. The CDR3, as DNA: TGTGCCAGCAGTTTGTACAGGGGAAGTGAAGCTTTCTTT. Its translation is CASSLYRGSEAFF. The variable domain in full, completed from reference TRBV28 and TRBJ1-1, reads DVKVTQSSRYLVKRTGEKVFLECVQDMDHENMFWYRQDPGLGLRLIYFSYDVKMKEKGDIPEGYSVSREKKERFSLILESASTNQTSMYLCASSLYRGSEAFFGQGTRLTVV.

The J gene is TRBJ2-7, the V gene TRBV14; 8 nucleotides align to TRBD2. In germline, CDR1 is SGHDN, CDR2 FVKESK. The CDR3 consists of 15 residues. The V and J ends lost 2 bases and 2 bases, in that order; junction bases with no gene match: 5. The CDR3 sequence is CASSQLPTSAYEQYF. DNA for the CDR3: TGTGCCAGCAGCCAACTCCCGACTAGCGCCTACGAGCAGTACTTC.

This chain links TRBV2 with TRBJ1-2; no clear D. Germline lookup yields CDR1 SNHLY and CDR2 FYNNEI. V shed 2 bases and J shed 4 bases, with 14 bases lying between them. CDR3 size: 15 residues. The CDR3 protein is CASSERRAALYGYTF. The CDR3 DNA reads as TGTGCCAGCAGTGAAAGGCGAGCCGCCCTCTATGGCTACACCTTC. Complete variable domain (other parts from reference TRBV2 and TRBJ1-2): EPEVTQTPSHQVTQMGQEVILRCVPISNHLYFYWYRQILGQKVEFLVSFYNNEISEKSEIFDDQFSVERPDGSNFTLKIRSTKLEDSAMYFCASSERRAALYGYTFGSGTRLTVV.

This chain links TRBV6-1 with TRBJ1-1; possible D gene TRBD1, 5 bases. Trimming cost V 4 bases and J 4 bases, with 19 bases left between them. CDR3 length: 16 residues. Germline lookup yields CDR1 MNHNS and CDR2 SASEGT. CDR3 loop: CASSAGPRGLGTEAFF. The CDR3 bases are TGTGCCAGCAGTGCAGGGCCTCGCGGTCTGGGCACTGAAGCTTTCTTT.

The V and J genes are TRBV5-5 and TRBJ1-5, with D unresolved. The V gene lost 0 bases and the J gene lost 3 bases, with 7 bases spanning the gap. The CDR3 is made up of 14 amino acids. Germline CDR1 is SGHKS and CDR2 is YYEKEE (reference sequence). In DNA form, the CDR3 reads TGTGCCAGCAGCTTGGATGTCCACAATCAGCCCCAGCATTTT. Amino acid sequence: CASSLDVHNQPQHF.

This chain joins TRBV27 and TRBJ2-7; either TRBD1 or TRBD2 may supply D (5 bases each). The V and J ends lost 2 bases and 5 bases respectively, with 19 bases between them. The germline V gene encodes CDR1 MNHEY and CDR2 SMNVEV (reference sequence). The CDR3 loop spans 16 amino acids. CDR3 residues: CASSLGPGTPVDEQYF. Here the CDR3 DNA reads TGTGCCAGCAGTTTAGGCCCAGGGACGCCTGTCGACGAGCAGTACTTC.

This clone has only one observation. The chain employs TRBV5-6 and TRBJ2-5; TRBD1 agrees at 9 bases. Germline values: CDR1 SGHDT, CDR2 YYEEEE. The ends lost 2 bases at V and 2 bases at J; junction bases unmatched: 10. The CDR3 sequence is 17 residues long. CDR3 loop: CASSLTTGTGTQETQYF. In DNA, the CDR3 is TGTGCCAGCAGCTTAACGACCGGGACAGGGACTCAAGAGACCCAGTACTTC.

This chain connects TRBV28 to TRBJ2-7; D not resolved. Trimming stripped 3 bases from V and 0 bases from J, with 9 bases between. The CDR3 runs to 14 residues. Germline lookup yields CDR1 MDHEN and CDR2 SYDVKM. The CDR3 DNA reads TGTGCCAGCAGTTTCCGAAGAAGCTCCTACGAGCAGTACTTC. It translates to CASSFRRSSYEQYF.